Each of the 21 T cell receptor beta chains below was sequenced from the same sample in a study of patients and donors after allogeneic stem cell transplantation. A single record per CDR3 protein comes from TCRdb applying MiXCR to the RT-PCR reads. The sample has 30,000 to 40,000 distinct CDR3 sequences, roughly 38% seen once. Sequencing was performed on blood, either unsorted or a sorted T cell fraction (not recorded which). These receptors all stem from a human donor who was either an allogeneic HSCT recipient or a stem cell or donor lymphocyte infusion donor (not recorded which). It is not recorded whose cells these are; they may come from a transplant donor.

This clonotype was detected a few times. The chain employs TRBV24-1 and TRBJ2-1, with 7 positions matching TRBD1. V lost 5 bases and J lost 4; bases outside the gene matches: 4. Germline-derived CDR1 and CDR2 are KGHDR and SFDVKD. This CDR3 spans 14 amino acids. The CDR3 loop reads CATSGRGQYNEQFF. CDR3 nucleotide sequence: TGTGCCACCAGTGGAAGGGGACAGTACAATGAGCAGTTCTTC.

The J gene is TRBJ1-1, the V gene TRBV7-2; 11 bases align to TRBD1. Germline V CDR1 and CDR2: SGHTA, FQGNSA. V shed 2 bases, J shed 5 bases, and the junction held 4 bases outside the gene matches. The CDR3 consists of 15 residues. Here the CDR3 DNA reads TGTGCCAGCAGCTTATGGACAGGGGGCGAAACTGAAGCTTTCTTT. Translating it yields CASSLWTGGETEAFF.

This clonotype was recorded a few times. DNA for the CDR3: TGTGCCAGCAGCCCCCAAATAGCTGGACTCAATGAGCAGTTCTTC. Its translation: CASSPQIAGLNEQFF. This chain connects TRBV9 to TRBJ2-1, with a possible D match to TRBD2 (5 bases). The CDR3 spans 15 residues. The V end was cut by 4 bases, the J end by 6 bases, with 17 bases between. The germline CDR1 and CDR2 sequences are SGDLS and YYNGEE.

This clonotype was counted a single time. The genes are TRBV11-2 and TRBJ1-4; possibly TRBD1 for D (6 bases). Germline assignment: CDR1 SGHAT and CDR2 FQNNGV. Trimming took off 8 bases at V and 7 bases at J, with 14 bases between the two ends. The CDR3 contains 13 residues. CDR3 DNA: TGTGCCAGCTCAAAAAGGGGGATTGAAAAACTGTTTTTT. Protein: CASSKRGIEKLFF.

There are a few counts of this clonotype. This chain links TRBV6-6 with TRBJ1-5; a possible D gene is TRBD1 (6 bases). Between the trimmed V and J ends, which lost 6 bases and 5 bases, there was a span of 14 bases. The germline CDR1 and CDR2 sequences are MNHNY and SVGAGI (reference sequence). This CDR3 spans 14 amino acids. CDR3 sequence reads: CASRPAGGDQPQHF. CDR3 in DNA: TGTGCCAGCAGACCGGCCGGGGGCGATCAGCCCCAGCATTTT.

The rearrangement uses TRBV7-2 and TRBJ2-1; weak D call: TRBD2 (6 bases). V dropped 1 base and J dropped 0 bases, with 10 bases sitting between them. Germline assignment: CDR1 SGHTA and CDR2 FQGNSA. This CDR3 spans 16 amino acids. The CDR3 loop is CASSLGASVSYNEQFF. The CDR3 DNA is TGTGCCAGCAGCTTAGGAGCTAGCGTCTCCTACAATGAGCAGTTCTTC.

This clonotype has a count of ten or more. The chain has TRBV12-3 or TRBV12-4 and TRBJ2-3, with D maybe TRBD1 (6 bases). V was shortened by 6 bases and J by 3 bases, with 13 bases between the two germline ends. The CDR3 has 14 amino acids. The CDR3 here is CASRVRDTTDTQYF. The CDR3 DNA reads TGTGCCAGCAGAGTCCGGGACACAACAGATACGCAGTATTTT.

This clonotype came up a few times. This chain uses TRBV29-1 with TRBJ1-2; D might be TRBD1 (5 bases). CDR1 is SQVTM and CDR2 is ANQGSEA in the germline V gene. The CDR3 has 9 amino acids. V shed 7 bases and J shed 5 bases, with 5 bases lying between them. For the CDR3, the DNA is TGCAGCGCAGGGTATGGCTACACCTTC. This translates into CSAGYGYTF.

In this sample, this clonotype turned up once. The V call is TRBV5-1, the J call TRBJ1-3, with 8 positions matching TRBD1. Trimming cost V 2 bases and J 3 bases; bases outside gene matches: 7. Germline V gives CDR1 SGHRS, CDR2 YFSETQ. CDR3 length: 16 residues. The CDR3 here is CASSLPDRANGNTIYF. CDR3 nucleotide sequence: TGCGCCAGCAGCTTACCGGACAGGGCGAATGGAAACACCATATATTTT.

J is TRBJ2-2 and V is TRBV7-8; no firm D call. The germline CDR1 and CDR2 sequences are SGHVS and FQNEAQ. The CDR3 totals 14 residues. V lost 4 bases, J lost 4 bases, and 10 bases lay in between. In DNA form, the CDR3 reads TGTGCCAGCAGCTATACATATAGCACCGGGGAGCTGTTTTTT. This codes for CASSYTYSTGELFF.

V and J are TRBV5-6 and TRBJ2-5; 10 bases line up with TRBD2. Losses at the gene ends were 0 bases for V and 7 bases for J; bases not matched to a gene: 0. Germline lookup yields CDR1 SGHDT and CDR2 YYEEEE. This CDR3 is built from 13 residues. For the CDR3, the DNA is TGTGCCAGCAGCTTGGTAGCGGGAGGGACCCAGTACTTC. Encoded protein: CASSLVAGGTQYF.

This chain joins TRBV30 and TRBJ1-1; no definite D call. CDR1 GTSNPN and CDR2 SVGIG come from the germline V gene (reference sequence). CDR3 length: 15 amino acids. V was cut by 3 bases and J by 1 base, with 15 bases left in between. CDR3 amino acids: CAWRYAGVGNTEAFF. In nucleotides, the CDR3 is TGTGCCTGGAGATACGCCGGGGTTGGGAACACTGAAGCTTTCTTT. Full variable domain (missing parts from reference TRBV30 and TRBJ1-1): SQTIHQWPATLVQPVGSPLSLECTVEGTSNPNLYWYRQAAGRGLQLLFYSVGIGQISSEVPQNLSASRPQDRQFILSSKKLLLSDSGFYLCAWRYAGVGNTEAFFGQGTRLTVV.

This clonotype was recorded a few times. The chain is built from TRBV14 and TRBJ1-1; no definite D call. CDR1 SGHDN and CDR2 FVKESK come from the germline V gene. CDR3 size: 14 residues. The V end lost 2 bases, the J end lost 1 base, and 8 bases lay between the germline ends. The CDR3 DNA follows: TGTGCCAGCAGCCAACTACTCGGGAACACTGAAGCTTTCTTT. Its protein product is CASSQLLGNTEAFF.

This chain connects TRBV5-1 to TRBJ2-3; maybe TRBD2 (6 bases). This CDR3 is built from 14 residues. Germline CDR1 reads SGHRS; CDR2 reads YFSETQ. Trimming pared 0 bases from V and 4 bases from J, leaving 9 bases between. The CDR3 reads CASSLASVADTQYF. The CDR3, as DNA: TGCGCCAGCAGCTTGGCTAGCGTGGCAGATACGCAGTATTTT.

The sample holds a few counts of this clonotype. The chain links TRBV5-1 to TRBJ1-6; 7 bases are shared with TRBD1. The CDR3 spans 15 residues. The V gene's germline CDR1 is SGHRS and CDR2 YFSETQ. The V and J ends lost 0 bases and 8 bases, in that order; junction bases with no gene match: 5. Here the CDR3 DNA reads TGCGCCAGCAGCTTGGGACAGGGTGCGGATTCACCCCTCCACTTT. Amino acid sequence: CASSLGQGADSPLHF.

This chain links TRBV10-3 with TRBJ2-1; 10 bases match TRBD1. Germline V gene lookup returns CDR1 ENHRY and CDR2 SYGVKD. CDR3 size: 14 residues. With 7 bases clipped from V and 3 bases from J, the junction kept 3 bases outside the gene matches. The DNA for the CDR3 is TGTGCCATCAAGGGGACAGGGGACTACAATGAGCAGTTCTTC. Protein product: CAIKGTGDYNEQFF.

The chain recombines TRBV5-1 with TRBJ2-1, with a possible D match to TRBD1 (6 bases). V lost 2 bases and J 4 bases, leaving 16 bases between the germline ends. CDR3 length: 16 amino acids. Germline-derived CDR1 and CDR2 are SGHRS and YFSETQ. CDR3 sequence (DNA): TGCGCCAGCAGCTTCCCCGGGCCAGGGGAATACAATGAGCAGTTCTTC. The encoded protein is CASSFPGPGEYNEQFF.

The genes are TRBV12-3 or TRBV12-4 and TRBJ2-2; no firm D call. V was trimmed by 2 bases and J by 5 bases, leaving 12 bases between them. The CDR3 sequence is 15 residues long. CDR3 sequence: CASSLRRIQTGELFF. The CDR3, as DNA: TGTGCCAGCAGTTTACGTCGGATTCAAACCGGGGAGCTGTTTTTT.

This sequence joins TRBV6-5 and TRBJ1-5; D possibly corresponds to TRBD1 (5 bases). CDR1 and CDR2 from the germline V gene are MNHEY and SVGAGI. V was pared by 0 bases and J by 2 bases, with 14 bases between. This CDR3 is built from 17 residues. CDR3 amino acids: CASSYSKGREGNQPQHF. In nucleotides, the CDR3 is TGTGCCAGCAGTTACTCGAAGGGCAGGGAGGGCAATCAGCCCCAGCATTTT.

This chain joins TRBV3-1 and TRBJ2-7, with D tentatively TRBD1 or TRBD2 (6 bases each). The CDR3 extends over 15 amino acids. The germline V gene has CDR1 LGHDT and CDR2 YNNKEL (reference sequence). The germline V and J ends were trimmed by 2 bases and 4 bases, with 15 bases remaining between them. The CDR3 DNA sequence: TGTGCCAGCAGCCAAATGGGACGGGGGCATTACGAGCAGTACTTC. It specifies CASSQMGRGHYEQYF.

This clonotype showed up just a few times. This chain joins TRBV10-3 and TRBJ2-5; D is ambiguous. Trimming took off 2 bases at V and 5 bases at J, with 9 bases between the two ends. The V gene's germline CDR1 is ENHRY and CDR2 SYGVKD. This CDR3 has 13 residues. Here the CDR3 DNA reads TGTGCCATCAGTGAGGGCGAGAAGGAGACCCAGTACTTC. Its protein is CAISEGEKETQYF.